This T cell receptor beta chain comes out of a study of T cell clonality in common variable immunodeficiency. Study conclusions and caveats: The cause of increased CVID clonality remains unclear without subpopulation sequencing. CVID patient heterogeneity limited repertoire-clinical complication correlations. Compared with controls, CVID subjects had fewer shared TCRbeta clones.

This clone has ten or more counts. Its antigen is as yet unknown. This could be a read error, since a much larger clone is one nucleotide away. Generated by immunoSEQ multiplex PCR, the TCRdb table keeps only in-frame clones and is missing some. The data show under 65,000 clones, with none appearing a single time. Blood samples were heparinized, 5 to 8 ml per donor. This receptor was obtained from a person between 18 and 75 years old in good health. Sequenced input: peripheral blood mononuclear cells.

CDR3 in amino acids: CASRGQSNQPQYF. Incomplete CDR3 DNA: TGTGCAAGCCGGGGTCAGAGCAATCAGCCG. V usage is TRBV6-2 or TRBV6-3 and J usage is TRBJ2-3; possible D gene TRBD2, 5 bases. The read stops 3 residues short of the end of the CDR3; the missing end is completed from the germline J gene. This CDR3 region has 13 residues. Germline V CDR1 and CDR2: MNHEY, SVGEGT.